The entry that follows covers one TCR beta chain sequence. The antigen remains unidentified. Selected pancreatic ductal adenocarcinoma patients had undergone surgery without neoadjuvant therapy. The sample belongs to a study of T cells in pancreatic ductal adenocarcinoma. Study outcomes and limitations: Compared with tumor, blood showed more total productive templates and about 8-fold more clonotypes.

Method: immunoSEQ multiplex PCR; TCRdb's copy keeps in-frame clones and lacks some. The table shows roughly 100,000 clones, with about 95% occurring only once. Trimming cost V 6 bases and J 3 bases; bases outside gene matches: 4. Germline assignment: CDR1 LNHDA and CDR2 SQIVND (reference sequence). This CDR3 region has 13 residues. The source material was PBMCs. The clonotype originates from a human donor with pancreatic ductal adenocarcinoma. V usage is TRBV19 and J usage is TRBJ2-5, with 7 bases aligning to TRBD2. The CDR3 nucleotides are TGTGCCAGTAGCACTAGCGCTAAAGAGACCCAGTACTTC. This translates into CASSTSAKETQYF. The whole variable domain, filled in from reference TRBV19 and TRBJ2-5, reads DGGITQSPKYLFRKEGQNVTLSCEQNLNHDAMYWYRQDPGQGLRLIYYSQIVNDFQKGDIAEGYSVSREKKESFPLTVTSAQKNPTAFYLCASSTSAKETQYFGPGTRLLVL.